This T cell receptor beta chain is drawn from a study of response to subunit inactivated influenza vaccine. The study, taken as a whole, reports: Few additional T cells are recruited per seasonal influenza vaccination, authors suggested.

A remark on this clonotype: No antigen is known for it.

The CDR3 has 19 amino acids. J lost 2 bases, V lost 3 bases, and 13 bases had no gene match. Germline assignment: CDR1 SGDLS and CDR2 YYNGEE. MiXCR was run by TCRdb on the RT-PCR reads, yielding one entry per CDR3 protein. The data show under 800,000 distinct CDR3 sequences, approximately 15% seen once. This sequence originates from a man aged 45-60 years who received an inactivated influenza vaccine. The chain employs TRBV9 and TRBJ2-6, with 8 bases lining up with TRBD1. Sequenced material: PBMCs from blood, taken 14 to 15 days before vaccination. In DNA form, the CDR3 reads TGTGCCAGCAGCGCAATCCTGGGACAGGATCCTCCTGGGGCCAACGTCCTGACTTTC. This codes for CASSAILGQDPPGANVLTF. Complete variable domain (other parts from reference TRBV9 and TRBJ2-6): DSGVTQTPKHLITATGQRVTLRCSPRSGDLSVYWYQQSLDQGLQFLIQYYNGEERAKGNILERFSAQQFPDLHSELNLSSLELGDSALYFCASSAILGQDPPGANVLTFGAGSRLTVL.